A single sample gave rise to the 21 T cell receptor beta chains below, sequenced in a study of blood T cell repertoires in COVID-19. This table comes from immunoSEQ multiplex PCR, and its TCRdb copy is limited to in-frame clones, with some not included. There are 220,000 or so clones in the sample; approximately 85% occur only once, and approximately 8.4% lies in the top ten. Sequencing used peripheral blood. These receptor sequences come from a woman of 80 years or more with COVID-19, enrolled during active disease.

This chain uses TRBV10-3 with TRBJ2-2, with TRBD1 matching over 9 bases. J was trimmed by 4 bases and V by 0 bases; bases with no gene match: 3. In germline, CDR1 is ENHRY, CDR2 SYGVKD. The CDR3 has 16 residues. CDR3 nucleotide sequence: TGTGCCATCAGTGAGTCGGGGACAGGGTTCACCGGGGAGCTGTTTTTT. Translating gives CAISESGTGFTGELFF.

This chain uses TRBV30 with TRBJ1-6; no definite D call. This CDR3 comprises 14 residues. The V and J ends lost 3 bases and 4 bases respectively, with 10 bases between them. Germline V gene sequence: CDR1 GTSNPN, CDR2 SVGIG (reference sequence). The DNA for the CDR3 is TGTGCCTGGAGGGGGAGTTTGTATAATTCACCCCTCCACTTT. Its translation is CAWRGSLYNSPLHF.

The gene calls are TRBV7-8 and TRBJ1-1, with a weak D call TRBD1 (6 bases). Germline V CDR1 and CDR2: SGHVS, FQNEAQ. Trimming left V 4 bases short and J 1 base short, with 10 bases between. The length of the CDR3 is 14 residues. CDR3 in DNA: TGTGCCAGCAGCTCCCAACAGGGGAACACTGAAGCTTTCTTT. Amino acid sequence: CASSSQQGNTEAFF.

V gene TRBV6-6 combines with J gene TRBJ1-4, with 8 positions matching TRBD1. The germline CDR1 and CDR2 sequences are MNHNY and SVGAGI (reference sequence). This CDR3 is built from 13 residues. V was pared by 11 bases and J by 7 bases, with 9 bases of the junction left unmatched. The CDR3 bases are TGTGCCTCCCTGACAGGGGCGGGTGAAAAACTGTTTTTT. It is translated as CASLTGAGEKLFF.

The chain is built from TRBV7-3 and TRBJ2-3; D ambiguous. The CDR3 is 15 amino acids. CDR1 and CDR2 (germline): SGHTA, FQGTGA. V shed 2 bases and J shed 3 bases, with 12 bases lying between them. The CDR3 loop is CASSLDTVSTDTQYF. CDR3 nucleotides: TGTGCCAGCAGCTTAGATACGGTGTCGACAGATACGCAGTATTTT. Drawing the rest from reference TRBV7-3 and TRBJ2-3, the complete variable domain is GAGVSQTPSNKVTEKGKYVELRCDPISGHTALYWYRQSLGQGPEFLIYFQGTGAADDSGLPNDRFFAVRPEGSVSTLKIQRTERGDSAVYLCASSLDTVSTDTQYFGPGTRLTVL.

The rearrangement joins TRBV10-3 to TRBJ2-1; TRBD2 matches at 10 bases. There are 14 residues in the CDR3. Germline lookup yields CDR1 ENHRY and CDR2 SYGVKD. V trimming: 6 bases; J trimming: 6 bases; junction bases outside the gene matches: 5. The CDR3: CAIRTGTSVNEQFF. Written as DNA, the CDR3 is TGTGCCATCAGGACCGGGACTAGCGTCAATGAGCAGTTCTTC.

CDR3 region: CASSSLMRGHGYTF. DNA for the CDR3: TGTGCCAGCAGTTCCCTGATGCGGGGGCATGGCTACACCTTC. The chain has TRBV6-5 and TRBJ1-2, with a possible D match to TRBD1 (6 bases). The CDR3 consists of 14 residues. Trimming cost V 4 bases and J 6 bases, with 15 bases left between them. Germline values: CDR1 MNHEY, CDR2 SVGAGI.

CDR3 coding DNA: TGTGCCAGCAGCCAGCAGAGCCGGGACAGGGGAGTTTATGGCTACACCTTC. It translates to CASSQQSRDRGVYGYTF. The chain links TRBV3-1 (or the pseudogene TRBV3-2) to TRBJ1-2; the match to TRBD1 covers 10 bases. Germline assignment: CDR1 LGHDT and CDR2 YNNKEL (reference sequence). The CDR3 spans 17 residues. Trimming took 3 bases from V and 5 from J; bases not matched to a gene: 12.

This clone was found once. V usage is TRBV5-1 and J usage is TRBJ2-7; 12 nucleotides align to TRBD2. Germline loops: CDR1 SGHRS, CDR2 YFSETQ. Trimming removed 3 bases from V and 7 bases from J; junction bases left unmatched: 5. This CDR3 spans 14 amino acids. The CDR3 region is CASSYGLAGQEQYF. The CDR3 DNA reads as TGCGCCAGCAGCTACGGACTAGCGGGGCAAGAGCAGTACTTC.

V is TRBV5-1 and J is TRBJ1-3, with unresolved D. The length of the CDR3 is 15 residues. CDR1 is SGHRS, CDR2 YFSETQ, per germline. Deletions cut 3 bases from V and 4 bases from J, with 14 bases between. The CDR3 DNA sequence: TGCGCCAGCAGCTCGACACCCGCAACGGGAAACACCATATATTTT. It encodes CASSSTPATGNTIYF.

This chain connects TRBV30 to TRBJ1-6; D remains unclear. Looked up from germline, CDR1 is GTSNPN and CDR2 is SVGIG (reference sequence). The CDR3 is made up of 13 amino acids. V lost 3 bases, J lost 10 bases, and 13 bases lay in between. CDR3 nucleotide sequence: TGTGCCTGGAGGGAACAGTTGAAATCACCCCTCCACTTT. Its translation: CAWREQLKSPLHF.

The CDR3 loop reads CASRVSSYNEQFF. In DNA form, the CDR3 reads TGCGCCAGCAGGGTGAGCTCCTACAATGAGCAGTTCTTC. The V gene is TRBV5-1, the J gene TRBJ2-1; no clear D gene. V lost 5 bases and J 0 bases, leaving 6 bases between the germline ends. The length of the CDR3 is 13 residues. CDR1 and CDR2 (germline): SGHRS, YFSETQ.

This chain joins TRBV5-8 and TRBJ1-5, with 7 bases fitting TRBD1. Per germline, CDR1 SGHTS and CDR2 YDEGEE. The trim removed 0 bases at V and 3 bases at J, leaving 3 bases unmatched. The CDR3 totals 15 residues. The CDR3 bases are TGTGCCAGCAGCTTGGAAGGGGGCGTCAATCAGCCCCAGCATTTT. Translating it yields CASSLEGGVNQPQHF.

The chain employs TRBV4-1 and TRBJ1-1, with 12 nucleotides matching TRBD1. Germline V gene data show CDR1 as MGHRA and CDR2 as YSYEKL. The CDR3 covers 16 residues. The J segment lost 6 bases and the V segment lost 1 base, leaving 6 bases of the junction unmatched. CDR3 loop: CASSQAGTGGVAEAFF. For the CDR3, the DNA is TGCGCCAGCAGCCAAGCTGGGACAGGGGGCGTGGCTGAAGCTTTCTTT.

J is TRBJ2-7 and V is TRBV18; D is ambiguous. The CDR3 is 13 residues long. Germline V gene lookup returns CDR1 KGHSH and CDR2 LQKENI. V lost 1 base and J 7 bases, leaving 11 bases between the germline ends. The CDR3 reads CASSPLTYEEQYF. CDR3 coding DNA: TGTGCCAGCTCACCACTAACGTACGAGGAGCAGTACTTC.

This clone appeared a single time. This chain uses TRBV19 with TRBJ2-4, with 9 bases matching TRBD1. In germline, CDR1 is LNHDA, CDR2 SQIVND (reference sequence). V shed 2 bases and J 8 bases; nucleotides not matched to a gene: 10. The CDR3 spans 16 residues. In DNA form, the CDR3 reads TGTGCCAGTAGTATATCTCGGGGACAGGGCCTAGACATTCAGTACTTC. Translation: CASSISRGQGLDIQYF.

With respect to this clone: Other DNA sequences in this specimen translate into the identical CDR3. The genes are TRBV28 and TRBJ1-5; D gene uncertain. CDR1 MDHEN and CDR2 SYDVKM come from the germline V gene. The V gene lost 6 bases and the J gene lost 1 base, with 4 bases spanning the gap. The CDR3 is made up of 12 amino acids. The CDR3 here is CASRGSNQPQHF. The CDR3 bases are TGTGCCAGCAGGGGCAGCAATCAGCCCCAGCATTTT. Drawing the rest from reference TRBV28 and TRBJ1-5, the complete variable domain is DVKVTQSSRYLVKRTGEKVFLECVQDMDHENMFWYRQDPGLGLRLIYFSYDVKMKEKGDIPEGYSVSREKKERFSLILESASTNQTSMYLCASRGSNQPQHFGDGTRLSIL.

The genes are TRBV10-2 and TRBJ1-3; D remains ambiguous. CDR1 and CDR2 from the germline V gene are WSHSY and SAAADI. V was cut by 0 bases and J by 4 bases, with 7 bases left in between. The CDR3 is made up of 14 amino acids. Here the CDR3 DNA reads TGCGCCAGCAGTGAGTCGAGTAGAGGAAACACCATATATTTT. It encodes CASSESSRGNTIYF.

This chain joins TRBV10-3 and TRBJ1-3; D is uncertain. The V end was cut by 2 bases, the J end by 0 bases, with 8 bases between. The CDR3 contains 15 residues. Germline CDR1 reads ENHRY; CDR2 reads SYGVKD. Written as DNA, the CDR3 is TGTGCCATCAGTGAGGCGACACACTCTGGAAACACCATATATTTT. Translating gives CAISEATHSGNTIYF.

The chain couples TRBV6-4 to TRBJ1-1, with 9 bases lining up with TRBD1. Germline loops: CDR1 MRHNA, CDR2 SNTAGT. J gave up 5 bases and V 6 bases, and 7 bases lay outside the gene matches. This CDR3 is built from 14 residues. The CDR3 DNA follows: TGTGCCAGCAGCAAGACGACAGGGGGTACTGAAGCTTTCTTT. It translates to CASSKTTGGTEAFF.

This rearrangement joins TRBV5-4 to TRBJ2-7, with 9 bases aligning to TRBD1. V dropped 4 bases and J dropped 5; count of bases not matched to a gene: 16. CDR1 and CDR2 (germline): SGHNT, YYREEE (reference sequence). The CDR3 is made up of 17 amino acids. The CDR3 bases are TGTGCCAGCAGCCCAAAAAGTAGGACAGGGGTTTTCGACGAGCAGTACTTC. Amino acid sequence: CASSPKSRTGVFDEQYF. The variable domain in full, with the rest retrieved from reference TRBV5-4 and TRBJ2-7, is ETGVTQSPTHLIKTRGQQVTLRCSSQSGHNTVSWYQQALGQGPQFIFQYYREEENGRGNFPPRFSGLQFPNYSSELNVNALELDDSALYLCASSPKSRTGVFDEQYFGPGTRLTVT.